This TCR beta chain was sequenced for a study of blood T cell repertoires in COVID-19. Ages ranged from about 18 to 89 years, with residence in 20 to 30 US areas. Allocation to cohorts depended on clinical history reported by the participants. Libraries were prepared by immunoSEQ multiplex PCR; TCRdb keeps only in-frame clonotypes and omits some of them. The data contain roughly 170,000 clones, 83% of them seen just once; the ten biggest clones take up 3.6%. Trimming pared 0 bases from V and 5 bases from J, leaving 9 bases between. Germline V gene data show CDR1 as SGHAT and CDR2 as FQNNGV. The CDR3 runs 14 residues.

This chain joins TRBV11-2 and TRBJ2-3; D gene unclear. The clonotype originates from a woman aged 45-59 years in a cohort exposed to, infected with or recovered from COVID-19 (not recorded which). Sequencing was done on a sample of PBMCs or T cells enriched from blood (not recorded which). The CDR3 reads CASSLEGPGDTQYF. Written as DNA, the CDR3 is TGTGCCAGCAGCTTAGAAGGTCCGGGAGATACGCAGTATTTT.